A selection of T cell receptor beta chains follows, all from one sample in a study of CD8+CD57+ T cells in acquired aplastic anemia. TCRdb re-called the reads with MiXCR, one entry per CDR3 protein. The top ten clones hold roughly 80% of a sample with roughly 80,000 distinct CDR3 sequences, roughly 70% of them seen once. Input material: sorted CD4+, CD8+, or CD8+CD57+ T cells (not recorded which) from PBMCs. The receptors originated from a human donor with aplastic anemia. Both conserved end residues are part of each CDR3. Each record gives: J gene, V gene, D gene, CDR3 length, clone size, CDR3 DNA, CDR3 protein. A D gene is named only where the DNA matches it firmly. Clone size is given for some rows only: seen once, a few or many times, or a class if the clone is expanded.

TRBJ1-4,TRBV7-9,.,15,.,TGTGCCAGCAGCTTAGAAGGCAGGTGGAATGAAAAACTGTTTTTT,CASSLEGRWNEKLFF
TRBJ1-1,TRBV2,.,10,.,TGTGCCAGCAGCCTTGGTGAAGCTTTCTTT,CASSLGEAFF
TRBJ1-5,TRBV30,.,14,.,TGTGCCTGGAGTGGGACCTCAAGCAATCAGCCCCAGCATTTT,CAWSGTSSNQPQHF
TRBJ2-2,TRBV13,.,13,few,TGTGCCAGCACTCGGGTGAGCACCGGGGAGCTGTTTTTT,CASTRVSTGELFF
TRBJ2-5,TRBV20-1,TRBD1,13,.,TGCAGTGCTAGGACCGGGACAGGTCGGACCCAGTACTTC,CSARTGTGRTQYF
TRBJ1-1,TRBV19,.,12,.,TGTGCCAGTATCGGGCGATACACTGAAGCTTTCTTT,CASIGRYTEAFF
TRBJ2-7,TRBV12-3/TRBV12-4,.,13,.,TGTGCCAGCAGTTTCGGGCAGGACTACGAGCAGTACTTC,CASSFGQDYEQYF
TRBJ2-7,TRBV7-2,.,13,.,TGTGCCAGCAGCCCTTTGAGTCGGGGGGAGCAGTACTTC,CASSPLSRGEQYF
TRBJ1-1,TRBV7-8,.,14,.,TGTGCCAGCAGCTTCCAGGCAGGGAGTGGTGAAGCTTTCTTT,CASSFQAGSGEAFF
TRBJ1-2,TRBV2,.,14,.,TGTGCCAGCAGTGAAAGGGGTAAGGGAGATGGCTACACCTTC,CASSERGKGDGYTF
TRBJ2-3,TRBV9,.,12,.,TGTGCCAGCAGCCCCTCCTGGGGGGCGCAGTATTTT,CASSPSWGAQYF
TRBJ1-1,TRBV9,.,15,many,TGTGCCAGCAGCGTAGACTCGAGGGTGAACACTGAAGCTTTCTTT,CASSVDSRVNTEAFF
TRBJ2-6,TRBV11-1,.,17,.,TGTGCCAGCAGCATCCGTCGGTTGAGGTCTGGGGCCAACGTCCTGACTTTC,CASSIRRLRSGANVLTF
TRBJ2-3,TRBV24-1,TRBD2,15,.,TGTGCCACCAGTGACCTGCGGGGGAACACAGATACGCAGTATTTT,CATSDLRGNTDTQYF
TRBJ2-2,TRBV9,.,12,.,TGTGCCAGCAGCTCTTACCAAGGGGAGCTGTTTTTT,CASSSYQGELFF
TRBJ1-6,TRBV10-3,.,14,.,TGTGCCATCATGGACGGAGACTATAATTCACCCCTCCACTTT,CAIMDGDYNSPLHF
TRBJ1-5,TRBV5-6,.,12,few,TGTGCCAGCAGCGCGGGCCGGGGAGCCCAGCATTTT,CASSAGRGAQHF